Detailed here is one T cell receptor (beta chain). Its target is not known. This sample was included in a study of shared clonotypes between healthy human individuals. Naive CD8 cells lacked CD45RO, underwent positive selection for CCR7 and left out terminally differentiated effector memory CD45RA+ cells. The assay was immunoSEQ multiplex PCR, and TCRdb's table has in-frame clones only and misses some. The sample records around 1,900,000 clones, 90% to 95% being singletons. Trimming shortened V by 2 bases and J by 3 bases, and 11 bases separated the two germline ends. CDR1 is SGHVS and CDR2 is FQNEAQ in the germline V gene. This CDR3 has 14 residues. Points from the study as a whole: A limitation of the genetic and exposure-history diversity represented arose from few donors.

Sequencing was done on a sample of naive CD8+ T cells from PBMCs. This chain connects TRBV7-8 to TRBJ2-7; D perhaps matches TRBD1 (5 bases). The source is a man in his late teens or twenties in good health. Some clones in this sample may be carry-over from other donors' samples. CDR3 sequence: CASSLYIGDYEQYF. In nucleotides, the CDR3 is TGTGCCAGCAGCTTATATATAGGGGACTACGAGCAGTACTTC.